The next 12 T cell receptor beta chains were all read from a single sample in a study of blood T cell repertoires in COVID-19. The table came from immunoSEQ multiplex PCR; TCRdb's copy has only in-frame clones and leaves some out. The table shows fewer than 450,000 clones, with around 91% occurring only once. Sequencing used PBMCs or T cells enriched from blood (not recorded which). The receptors shown here come from a man aged 18 to 29 who had recovered from COVID-19.

The V gene is TRBV12-5, the J gene TRBJ2-1; 8 nucleotides line up with TRBD2. This CDR3 spans 15 amino acids. In germline, CDR1 is LGHNT, CDR2 FRNRAP. Trimming removed 1 base from V and 4 bases from J; junction bases left unmatched: 3. The CDR3 sequence: CASGLGGRRYNEQFF. The CDR3, as DNA: TGTGCTAGTGGTTTGGGCGGGAGGCGGTACAATGAGCAGTTCTTC.

The gene calls are TRBV5-1 and TRBJ1-2; D is ambiguous. Per the germline V gene, CDR1 is SGHRS and CDR2 is YFSETQ. Between the trimmed V and J ends, which lost 1 base and 5 bases, there was a span of 18 bases. The CDR3 extends over 16 amino acids. The CDR3 spells CASSLYEAGRDYGYTF. CDR3 DNA sequence: TGCGCCAGCAGCTTGTATGAGGCAGGCCGGGATTATGGCTACACCTTC.

The chain links TRBV15 to TRBJ1-4; 8 nucleotides agree with TRBD1. After removal of 5 bases from V and 3 bases from J, the junction contained 8 bases not matched to a gene. The CDR3 length is 16 residues. Looked up from germline, CDR1 is LNHNV and CDR2 is YYDKDF (reference sequence). This chain's CDR3 is CATSEDRVAANEKLFF. DNA for the CDR3: TGTGCCACCAGCGAGGACAGGGTTGCAGCTAATGAAAAACTGTTTTTT. The full variable domain, with the rest looked up from reference TRBV15 and TRBJ1-4, is DAMVIQNPRYQVTQFGKPVTLSCSQTLNHNVMYWYQQKSSQAPKLLFHYYDKDFNNEADTPDNFQSRRPNTSFCFLDIRSPGLGDTAMYLCATSEDRVAANEKLFFGSGTQLSVL.

The rearrangement joins TRBV28 to TRBJ1-3; D not resolved. Germline CDR1 and CDR2: MDHEN and SYDVKM. The CDR3 length is 14 residues. Trimming removed 1 base at V and 0 bases at J, with 4 bases between. The CDR3 is CASSLFSSGNTIYF. The DNA for the CDR3 is TGTGCCAGCAGTTTATTCAGCTCTGGAAACACCATATATTTT. The variable domain in full, completed from reference TRBV28 and TRBJ1-3, reads DVKVTQSSRYLVKRTGEKVFLECVQDMDHENMFWYRQDPGLGLRLIYFSYDVKMKEKGDIPEGYSVSREKKERFSLILESASTNQTSMYLCASSLFSSGNTIYFGEGSWLTVV.

The chain is built from TRBV19 and TRBJ2-1; weak D call: TRBD2 (6 bases). V lost 4 bases, J lost 5 bases, and 21 bases lay in between. The germline CDR1 and CDR2 sequences are LNHDA and SQIVND (reference sequence). The CDR3 contains 17 residues. DNA for the CDR3: TGTGCCAGTAGTAAATTCATGTGGGAGGCAGTGGACAATGAGCAGTTCTTC. Amino acid sequence: CASSKFMWEAVDNEQFF.

The chain employs TRBV18 and TRBJ1-3, with D possibly TRBD1 on 6 matching bases. Germline loops: CDR1 KGHSH, CDR2 LQKENI. The CDR3 covers 15 residues. Trimming took off 2 bases at V and 0 bases at J, with 8 bases between the two ends. Written as DNA, the CDR3 is TGTGCCAGCTCACCAGGACAGCTCTCTGGAAACACCATATATTTT. It yields the protein CASSPGQLSGNTIYF.

Only a few counts were recorded for this clone. The chain is built from TRBV9 and TRBJ1-1, with TRBD1 as a possible D gene (6 bases). Germline V gene data show CDR1 as SGDLS and CDR2 as YYNGEE. The CDR3 loop spans 17 amino acids. Trimming left V 3 bases short and J 4 bases short, with 22 bases between. Written as DNA, the CDR3 is TGTGCCAGCAGCGAGGAAGGGCCCCCAACAGGGTTCACTGAAGCTTTCTTT. Its translation: CASSEEGPPTGFTEAFF.

This clone was counted a few times. The chain couples TRBV6-6 to TRBJ1-3; 7 bases are shared with TRBD1. The trim removed 6 bases at V and 2 bases at J, leaving 4 bases unmatched. The CDR3 sequence is 14 residues long. The V gene's germline CDR1 is MNHNY and CDR2 SVGAGI (reference sequence). The CDR3 is CASRKQGTGNTIYF. The CDR3 bases are TGTGCCAGCAGAAAACAGGGGACTGGAAACACCATATATTTT.

This clone has more than one count but fewer than ten. The chain has TRBV19 and TRBJ1-5; 8 bases agree with TRBD1. CDR1 LNHDA and CDR2 SQIVND come from the germline V gene (reference sequence). The length of the CDR3 is 15 residues. V lost 8 bases to trimming and J lost 3 bases; unmatched junction nucleotides: 9. CDR3 DNA: TGTGCCAGTCAAACCGGACAGGGTTTCAATCAGCCCCAGCATTTT. Translated, it gives CASQTGQGFNQPQHF.

This clone was seen just once. This chain connects TRBV29-1 to TRBJ2-1, with a weak D call TRBD2 (6 bases). Germline V lookup: CDR1 SQVTM, CDR2 ANQGSEA. This CDR3 spans 12 amino acids. With 2 bases removed from V and 10 bases from J, the gap between germline ends came to 12 bases. The CDR3 sequence: CSVETGLAEQFF. The CDR3 DNA reads TGCAGCGTTGAAACAGGTCTAGCGGAGCAGTTCTTC.

The chain joins TRBV3-1 (or the pseudogene TRBV3-2) to TRBJ1-2, with no clear D. The CDR3 spans 14 residues. Germline CDR1 LGHDT, CDR2 YNNKEL (reference sequence). V shed 4 bases and J shed 10 bases, with 19 bases lying between them. CDR3 DNA sequence: TGTGCCAGCAGCCCCCTCGCCCGGGAGGGTGTCTACACCTTC. Its protein product is CASSPLAREGVYTF.

Written as DNA, the CDR3 is TGTGCCAGCAGCCGAGGACAGTTTAACTATGGCTACACCTTC. Protein product: CASSRGQFNYGYTF. The chain employs TRBV11-3 and TRBJ1-2; D is possibly TRBD1 (6 bases). The germline CDR1 and CDR2 sequences are SGHNT and YENEEA. This CDR3 contains 14 residues. The germline V and J ends were trimmed by 5 bases and 1 base, with 11 bases remaining between them. Together with reference TRBV11-3 and TRBJ1-2, the CDR3 gives the full variable domain: EAGVVQSPRYKIIEKKQPVAFWCNPISGHNTLYWYLQNLGQGPELLIRYENEEAVDDSQLPKDRFSAERLKGVDSTLKIQPAELGDSAVYLCASSRGQFNYGYTFGSGTRLTVV.